The sequence of this T cell receptor (beta chain) was determined in a study of blood T cell repertoires in COVID-19. CDR1 and CDR2 from the germline V gene are SGHDN and FVKESK. V was clipped by 4 bases and J by 4 bases; unmatched bases: 16. The CDR3 has 18 amino acids. Using immunoSEQ multiplex PCR, the repertoire was profiled, and TCRdb retains in-frame clones only, with some absent. This table has 310,000 or so clones, around 87% appearing once. What was sequenced was peripheral blood. The chain links TRBV14 to TRBJ2-3; 8 bases align to TRBD1. This TCR came from a woman in her 50s with active or convalescent COVID-19. CDR3 DNA: TGTGCCAGCAGCCGAGCCGCCCATCGGACAGGGCTACCAGATACGCAGTATTTT. Translation gives CASSRAAHRTGLPDTQYF.